The rows below give T cell receptor beta chains drawn from one sample of a study of Ad26.COV2.S vaccination and SARS-CoV-2 variants. TCRdb's table, derived via immunoSEQ multiplex PCR, lists solely in-frame clones and lacks some. The profile covers roughly 320,000 clones, with about 86% appearing a single time and more than 1.5% taken by the ten largest. Sequenced here: peripheral blood, sampled in a trial of Ad26.COV2.S vaccine versus placebo. All receptors derive from a person aged 18 to 59 who received the Ad26.COV2.S COVID-19 vaccine or a placebo. Both conserved end residues are part of each CDR3. The D gene is left open where the match is weak. A row's size may be missing; if present it is once, few, many or a size class.

D gene,V gene,J gene,clone size,CDR3 protein,CDR3 DNA
.,TRBV19,TRBJ1-1,.,CASRGPRNTEAFF,TGTGCCAGTAGGGGACCGCGGAACACTGAAGCTTTCTTT
TRBD1,TRBV7-9,TRBJ2-7,once,CASSLRDSSYEQYF,TGTGCCAGCAGCTTAAGGGACAGCTCCTACGAGCAGTACTTC
.,TRBV6-5,TRBJ2-2,.,CASRTTGNTGELFF,TGTGCCAGCAGGACGACCGGGAACACCGGGGAGCTGTTTTTT
.,TRBV14,TRBJ1-2,.,CASSQDRAGRTF,TGTGCCAGCAGCCAAGATCGGGCCGGGAGGACCTTC
.,TRBV6-6,TRBJ2-2,.,CASSTGTHGELFF,TGTGCCAGCAGTACAGGGACCCACGGGGAGCTGTTTTTT
TRBD2,TRBV7-2,TRBJ2-1,.,CASSLFGGATYNEQFF,TGTGCCAGCAGCTTATTCGGGGGGGCTACGTACAATGAGCAGTTCTTC
.,TRBV9,TRBJ2-2,few,CASSPRLEGGELFF,TGTGCCAGCAGCCCCCGGCTAGAGGGCGGGGAGCTGTTTTTT
.,TRBV7-7,TRBJ1-6,.,CASSLGRHYNSPLHF,TGTGCTAGCAGCTTAGGCCGCCACTATAATTCACCCCTCCACTTT
.,TRBV2,TRBJ1-5,few,CASSEGPYGTQHF,TGTGCCAGCAGTGAAGGACCATACGGGACCCAGCATTTT
.,TRBV5-6,TRBJ2-3,.,CASDTRGRGETDTQYF,TGTGCCAGCGACACAAGAGGACGCGGGGAGACAGATACGCAGTATTTT
.,TRBV10-3,TRBJ2-5,few,CAIRDSSRGETQYF,TGTGCCATCAGGGACTCTTCCAGGGGTGAGACCCAGTACTTC
.,TRBV2,TRBJ2-2,.,CASSFPYTGELFF,TGTGCCAGCAGTTTTCCGTACACCGGGGAGCTGTTTTTT
.,TRBV6-2/TRBV6-3,TRBJ2-6,.,CASSRRTDSGANVLTF,TGTGCCAGCAGTAGACGGACAGACTCTGGGGCCAACGTCCTGACTTTC
TRBD1,TRBV6-1,TRBJ1-2,.,CASSEARQGAGYTF,TGTGCCAGCAGTGAAGCCCGGCAGGGGGCTGGGTACACCTTC
.,TRBV30,TRBJ2-1,.,CAWSVLQAYNEQFF,TGTGCCTGGAGTGTACTACAGGCTTACAATGAGCAGTTCTTC
TRBD1,TRBV7-2,TRBJ1-1,.,CASSIRQGAVEAFF,TGTGCCAGCAGCATAAGACAGGGGGCAGTCGAAGCTTTCTTT
.,TRBV2,TRBJ2-5,.,CASRTTTGAQYF,TGTGCCAGCCGGACTACCACCGGGGCCCAGTACTTC
TRBD1,TRBV6-6,TRBJ2-1,once,CASSYSGTVNEQFF,TGTGCCAGCAGTTACTCCGGGACAGTTAATGAGCAGTTCTTC
.,TRBV19,TRBJ2-6,.,CASSVTGTGANVLTF,TGTGCCAGTAGTGTAACAGGGACTGGGGCCAACGTCCTGACTTTC
.,TRBV19,TRBJ1-2,.,CASSIFSTGTGNYGYTF,TGTGCCAGTAGTATATTTTCTACAGGGACGGGTAACTATGGCTACACCTTC
TRBD1,TRBV7-8,TRBJ1-4,.,CASSLTGVDLVTNEKLFF,TGTGCCAGCAGCTTAACAGGGGTCGACCTGGTAACTAATGAAAAACTGTTTTTT
.,TRBV6-1,TRBJ1-2,few,CASSELHRVGYGYTF,TGTGCCAGCAGTGAACTGCACAGGGTGGGCTATGGCTACACCTTC
.,TRBV24-1,TRBJ2-1,.,CATSDNSYNEQFF,TGTGCCACCAGTGATAACAGCTACAATGAGCAGTTCTTC
.,TRBV6-1,TRBJ2-7,.,CASSENRGGEQYF,TGTGCCAGCAGTGAAAACAGGGGAGGCGAGCAGTACTTC
.,TRBV30,TRBJ1-3,.,CAWSEGNPGNTIYF,TGTGCCTGGAGTGAGGGAAACCCTGGAAACACCATATATTTT
TRBD2,TRBV5-4,TRBJ2-1,.,CASSSPPGGTEQFF,TGTGCCAGCAGCTCCCCCCCGGGGGGGACGGAGCAGTTCTTC
.,TRBV7-2,TRBJ1-4,.,CASSLGQRDGEKLFF,TGTGCCAGCAGCTTAGGGCAGCGGGACGGTGAAAAACTGTTTTTT
TRBD2,TRBV9,TRBJ2-7,.,CASSARGATYEQYF,TGTGCCAGCAGTGCGCGGGGGGCCACCTACGAGCAGTACTTC
.,TRBV5-4,TRBJ2-3,.,CASSIGGASTDTQYF,TGTGCCAGCAGCATAGGGGGTGCTAGCACAGATACGCAGTATTTT
.,TRBV5-1,TRBJ1-1,.,CASIEQPGRVNTEAFF,TGCGCCAGCATAGAACAACCGGGGCGGGTAAACACTGAAGCTTTCTTT
TRBD2,TRBV5-4,TRBJ2-3,.,CASSRTSGGADTQYF,TGTGCCAGCAGCCGGACTAGCGGGGGGGCGGATACGCAGTATTTT
TRBD2,TRBV3-1/TRBV3-2,TRBJ2-3,few,CASSPRGGLTDTQYF,TGTGCCAGCAGCCCACGGGGGGGTTTAACAGATACGCAGTATTTT
.,TRBV4-1,TRBJ1-1,many,CASSSPQQGRITEAFF,TGCGCCAGCAGCTCCCCCCAACAGGGAAGAATTACTGAAGCTTTCTTT
.,TRBV4-1,TRBJ2-7,once,CASSPRPIPAIYEQYF,TGCGCCAGCAGCCCGAGACCGATTCCGGCTATCTACGAGCAGTACTTC
.,TRBV10-3,TRBJ1-5,.,CAISESGWDQPQHF,TGTGCCATCAGTGAGTCAGGTTGGGATCAGCCCCAGCATTTT